This paragraph covers one TCR beta chain sequence. These data come from a study of blood T cell repertoires in COVID-19. In the authors' methods: How many nucleated cells were present was estimated from reference gene primer amplification. Produced via immunoSEQ multiplex PCR; TCRdb's table is partial and in-frame only. The DNA gave D and trimming, while V, J and clone size come from that table. In the table there are roughly 250,000 clones, 75% to 90% of which are singletons. Participant ages covered about 18 to 90 years across 24 US areas. Donors were grouped by their self-reported clinical history. There are 14 residues in the CDR3. In germline, CDR1 is SEHNR, CDR2 FQNEAQ (reference sequence). V dropped 8 bases and J dropped 0; count of bases not matched to a gene: 3.

This chain connects TRBV7-9 to TRBJ1-5; 8 bases fit TRBD1. Sequences were obtained from PBMCs or T cells enriched from blood (not recorded which). The TCR was taken from a woman between 40 and 55 years old with acute COVID-19. The CDR3 here is CASGTGLSNQPQHF. The CDR3 nucleotides are TGTGCCAGCGGGACAGGCCTTAGCAATCAGCCCCAGCATTTT.